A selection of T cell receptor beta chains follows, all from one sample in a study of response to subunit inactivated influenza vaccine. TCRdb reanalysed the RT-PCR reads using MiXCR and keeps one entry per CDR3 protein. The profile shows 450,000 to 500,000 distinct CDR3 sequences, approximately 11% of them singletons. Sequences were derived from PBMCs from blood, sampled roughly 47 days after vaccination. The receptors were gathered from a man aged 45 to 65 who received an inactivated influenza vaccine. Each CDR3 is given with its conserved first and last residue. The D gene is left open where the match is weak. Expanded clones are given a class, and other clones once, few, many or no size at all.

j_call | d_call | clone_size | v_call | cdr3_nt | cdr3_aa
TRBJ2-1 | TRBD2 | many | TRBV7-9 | TGTGCCAGCAGCTCCATAGCGGGGGGGCCATGGAATGAGCAGTTCTTC | CASSSIAGGPWNEQFF
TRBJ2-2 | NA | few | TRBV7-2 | TGTGCCAGTTACCTTCGGGCGGCAGTAAACACCGGGGAGCTGTTTTTT | CASYLRAAVNTGELFF
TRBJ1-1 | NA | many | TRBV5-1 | TGCGCCAGCAGCTTCTCAGCGAACACTGAAGCTTTCTTT | CASSFSANTEAFF
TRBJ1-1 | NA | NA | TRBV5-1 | TGCGCCAGCTCCTCAACCGGGATAGGGGGAGCAGAAGCTTTCTTT | CASSSTGIGGAEAFF
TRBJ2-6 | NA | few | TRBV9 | TGTGCCAGCAGCGTAGCTGGGAGCTCTGGGGCCAACGTCCTGACTTTC | CASSVAGSSGANVLTF
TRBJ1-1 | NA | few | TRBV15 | TGTGCCACCATGGCCGGGACTGTGAACACTGAAGCTTTCTTT | CATMAGTVNTEAFF
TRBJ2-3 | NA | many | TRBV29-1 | TGCAGCGTTGAAGGGGGCAGGGGCAGGACAGATACGCAGTATTTT | CSVEGGRGRTDTQYF
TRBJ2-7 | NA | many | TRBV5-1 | TGCGCCAGCAGCTTGGACGGCAGGGACCACGAGCAGTACTTC | CASSLDGRDHEQYF
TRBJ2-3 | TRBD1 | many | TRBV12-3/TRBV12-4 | TGTGCCAGCGGACAGGGGTCCCGGATTACGCAGTATTTT | CASGQGSRITQYF
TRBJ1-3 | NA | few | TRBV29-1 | TGCAGTAGGTCACAGACTAGAGGAAACACCATATATTTT | CSRSQTRGNTIYF
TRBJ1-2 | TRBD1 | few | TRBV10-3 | TGTGCCACCTCAGGGGGTAACTATGGCTACACCTTC | CATSGGNYGYTF
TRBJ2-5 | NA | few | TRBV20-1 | TGCAGTGCTCGAGGGCAGGGGATAGAGACCCAGTACTTC | CSARGQGIETQYF
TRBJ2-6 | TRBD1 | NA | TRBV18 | TGTGTGACAGGGATCTCTGGGGCCAACGTCCTGACTTTC | CVTGISGANVLTF
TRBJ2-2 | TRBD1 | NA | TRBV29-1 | TGCAGCGTTGGACAGACAGGGTGGGGGGAGCTGTTTTTT | CSVGQTGWGELFF
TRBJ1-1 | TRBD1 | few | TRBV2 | TGTGCCAGCACCTTTGACAGGGTAGCTTTCTTT | CASTFDRVAFF
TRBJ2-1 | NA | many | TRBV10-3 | TGTGCCATCAGTACCCCGGGGGTACGTCAAAATGAGCAGTTCTTC | CAISTPGVRQNEQFF
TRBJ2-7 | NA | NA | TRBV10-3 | TGTGCCATCAGTGCTCCGGGAAAGGGTAACCAGCTCTACGAGCAGTACTTC | CAISAPGKGNQLYEQYF
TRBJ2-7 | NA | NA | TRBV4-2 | TGTGCCAGCAGCCAAGAACGCGGCGGGTCCTACGAGCAGTACTTC | CASSQERGGSYEQYF
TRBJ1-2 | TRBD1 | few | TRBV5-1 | TGCGCCAGCAGCTTGACGGACAGGCGGAACTATGGCTACACCTTC | CASSLTDRRNYGYTF
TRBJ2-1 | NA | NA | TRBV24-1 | TGTGCCACCAGTGACTCGGGCAGACACAATGAGCAGTTCTTC | CATSDSGRHNEQFF
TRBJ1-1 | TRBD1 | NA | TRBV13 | TGTGCCAGCAGTCTTATAGACAGGGGCACTGAAGCTTTCTTT | CASSLIDRGTEAFF
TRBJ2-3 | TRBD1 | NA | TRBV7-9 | TGTGCCAGCAGCCTTCCGGGACAGGGAGATACGCAGTATTTT | CASSLPGQGDTQYF
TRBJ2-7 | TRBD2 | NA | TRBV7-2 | TGTGCCAGCAGCACCCAACTAGCGGGAGGGAAGTACGAGCAGTACTTC | CASSTQLAGGKYEQYF
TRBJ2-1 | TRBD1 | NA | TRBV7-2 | TGTGCCAGCAGGGTTACAGGGGCTAACAATGAGCAGTTCTTC | CASRVTGANNEQFF
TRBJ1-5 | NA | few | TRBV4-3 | TGCGCCAGCAGCCACCGCACAGGGAGCAATCAGCCCCAGCATTTT | CASSHRTGSNQPQHF
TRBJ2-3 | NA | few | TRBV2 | TGTGCCAGCAGGGAAGGGGTTTTGGGCACAGATACGCAGTATTTT | CASREGVLGTDTQYF
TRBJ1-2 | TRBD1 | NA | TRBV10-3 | TGTGCCATCAGTGAATCAGGGGGGGCGGGTGGCTACACCTTC | CAISESGGAGGYTF
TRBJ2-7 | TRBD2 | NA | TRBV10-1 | TGCGCCAGCAGTGACGGACTAGCGGGGAGCGAGCAGTACTTC | CASSDGLAGSEQYF
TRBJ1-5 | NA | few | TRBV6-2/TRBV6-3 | TGTGCCAGCAGCAACGTGGGGGGCAATCAGCCCCAGCATTTT | CASSNVGGNQPQHF
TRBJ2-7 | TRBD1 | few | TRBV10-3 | TGTGCCATCAGTGTACAGGGGGAAGGGTACGAGCAGTACTTC | CAISVQGEGYEQYF
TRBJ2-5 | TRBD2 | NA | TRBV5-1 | TGCGCCAGCAGCTTGGACGGGGGGGGGACCCAGTACTTC | CASSLDGGGTQYF
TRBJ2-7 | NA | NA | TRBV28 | TGTGCCAGCAGTGCCACACGGGGCTCGTCCTCCTACGAGCAGTACTTC | CASSATRGSSSYEQYF
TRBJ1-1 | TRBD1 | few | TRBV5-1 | TGCGCCAGCAGCTTGGAATTCGGAGGGGGCGGCGCTGAAGCTTTCTTT | CASSLEFGGGGAEAFF
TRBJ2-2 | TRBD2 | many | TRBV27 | TGTGCCAGCAGTCCCAGGATGGCGGGAGACAACACCGGGGAGCTGTTTTTT | CASSPRMAGDNTGELFF
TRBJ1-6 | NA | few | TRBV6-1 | TGTGCCAGCAGCCTCCCTCCGGGGCGGTATAATTCACCCCTCCACTTT | CASSLPPGRYNSPLHF
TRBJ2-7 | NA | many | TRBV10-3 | TGTGCCACCCAGGGTAGTTCCTACGAGCAGTACTTC | CATQGSSYEQYF
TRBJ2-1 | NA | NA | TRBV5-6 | TGTGCCAGCAGCTTCCCCCCTACTAGTTCGCATGAGCAGTTCTTC | CASSFPPTSSHEQFF